Below are 23 T cell receptor beta chains sequenced from a single sample in a study of T-cell reconstitution after alpha-beta-depleted transplantation in children. Researchers prepared the TCRbeta library using unique molecular identifiers, the study reports. MiXCR, run by TCRdb on the PCR reads, gives a single entry per CDR3 protein. This table has a few hundred thousand distinct CDR3 sequences, approximately 23% appearing once. Sequencing was performed on PBMCs, mostly from graft donor cells, taken 180 days after TCRalphabeta/CD19-depleted stem cell transplant. The receptors stem from a male patient aged 10 to 17 who had a stem cell transplant for acute lymphoblastic leukemia, so the T cells may come from the graft donor.

The V gene is TRBV20-1, the J gene TRBJ1-1; TRBD1 might be the D (6 bases). This CDR3 is built from 12 residues. Germline assignment: CDR1 DFQATT and CDR2 SNEGSKA (reference sequence). Trimming shortened V by 4 bases and J by 4 bases, and 10 bases separated the two germline ends. In DNA, the CDR3 is TGCAGTGCTATCAGGGGCGGCACTGAAGCTTTCTTT. This codes for CSAIRGGTEAFF.

This sequence joins TRBV9 and TRBJ2-2; TRBD2 agrees at 7 bases. The CDR3 sequence is 17 residues long. With 1 base clipped from V and 5 bases from J, the junction kept 11 bases outside the gene matches. Germline CDR1 SGDLS, CDR2 YYNGEE. In DNA form, the CDR3 reads TGTGCCAGCAGCGTACGAGCGGGATCTTTGGGGACCGGGGAGCTGTTTTTT. This gives the protein CASSVRAGSLGTGELFF.

This rearrangement joins TRBV4-2 to TRBJ2-3, with TRBD2 matching 9 bases. Germline values: CDR1 LGHNA, CDR2 YNFKEQ. CDR3 length equals 19 residues. V was clipped by 1 base and J by 3 bases; unmatched bases: 14. The CDR3, as DNA: TGTGCCAGCAGCCAAGCCCCAACACTAGTAGCGGGAGTAACAGATACGCAGTATTTT. It yields the protein CASSQAPTLVAGVTDTQYF.

This clonotype has only a few counts. This chain connects TRBV12-3 or TRBV12-4 to TRBJ2-1; D is unresolved. This CDR3 spans 13 amino acids. V lost 3 bases and J 7 bases, leaving 10 bases between the germline ends. DNA of the CDR3: TGTGCCAGCAGTTTTATGGGGTATAATGAGCAGTTCTTC. Encoded protein: CASSFMGYNEQFF.

This clonotype has just a few counts. V usage is TRBV5-1 and J usage is TRBJ2-7; TRBD2 aligns across 14 bases. The CDR3 loop spans 17 amino acids. Per the germline V gene, CDR1 is SGHRS and CDR2 is YFSETQ. V was pared by 1 base and J by 4 bases, with 7 bases of the junction left unmatched. The CDR3 region is CASSLRTSGRFVYEQYF. The CDR3 DNA reads as TGCGCCAGCAGCTTGAGGACTAGCGGGAGGTTCGTGTACGAGCAGTACTTC.

This clonotype has only a few counts. V gene TRBV5-1 combines with J gene TRBJ2-5, with TRBD2 matching over 14 bases. CDR1 is SGHRS and CDR2 is YFSETQ in the germline V gene. This CDR3 region has 17 residues. V shed 7 bases and J 5 bases; nucleotides not matched to a gene: 13. CDR3 bases: TGCGCCAGCCAAATAGGACTAGCGGGAGGCGCCCGGGAGACCCAGTACTTC. Translating it yields CASQIGLAGGARETQYF. The whole variable domain, remainder taken from reference TRBV5-1 and TRBJ2-5, is KAGVTQTPRYLIKTRGQQVTLSCSPISGHRSVSWYQQTPGQGLQFLFEYFSETQRNKGNFPGRFSGRQFSNSRSEMNVSTLELGDSALYLCASQIGLAGGARETQYFGPGTRLLVL.

The rearrangement uses TRBV6-6 and TRBJ2-7; D remains ambiguous. CDR3 length: 13 residues. Trimming took off 0 bases at V and 6 bases at J, with 9 bases between the two ends. CDR1 and CDR2 (germline): MNHNY, SVGAGI (reference sequence). The CDR3: CASSYSPFGEQYF. The CDR3 DNA reads TGTGCCAGCAGTTACTCACCCTTTGGCGAGCAGTACTTC.

The sample holds a few counts of this clonotype. The chain has TRBV7-2 and TRBJ2-5; 12 bases are a match to TRBD2. From germline, CDR1 is SGHTA and CDR2 FQGNSA. The J segment lost 7 bases and the V segment lost 5 bases, leaving 14 bases of the junction unmatched. This CDR3 has 17 amino acids. The CDR3 DNA sequence: TGTGCCAGCAGCCTATACCGGCTAGCGGGAGGGGGTGGGACCCAGTACTTC. Its translation: CASSLYRLAGGGGTQYF. The full variable domain, in which reference TRBV7-2 and TRBJ2-5 provide the parts outside the CDR3, is GAGVSQSPSNKVTEKGKDVELRCDPISGHTALYWYRQSLGQGLEFLIYFQGNSAPDKSGLPSDRFSAERTGGSVSTLTIQRTQQEDSAVYLCASSLYRLAGGGGTQYFGPGTRLLVL.

This clonotype has just one count. This sequence joins TRBV20-1 and TRBJ2-1; D possibly corresponds to TRBD2 (6 bases). Germline CDR1 is DFQATT and CDR2 is SNEGSKA (reference sequence). There are 15 residues in the CDR3. Trimming left V 0 bases short and J 8 bases short, with 17 bases between. CDR3 sequence (DNA): TGCAGTGCTAGAGAGAGGCCGGTCACTAGCTATGAGCAGTTCTTC. Translating gives CSARERPVTSYEQFF.

This clonotype has a handful of counts. The chain employs TRBV29-1 and TRBJ2-6; D remains ambiguous. Germline assignment: CDR1 SQVTM and CDR2 ANQGSEA. There are 14 residues in the CDR3. The ends were cut back, 5 bases at V and 0 bases at J, with 8 bases in the middle. The CDR3 DNA follows: TGCAGCGTTTCCTGGAACTCTGGGGCCAACGTCCTGACTTTC. As protein: CSVSWNSGANVLTF.

This clonotype was seen many times. The rearrangement joins TRBV5-1 to TRBJ2-7; D is perhaps TRBD2 (6 bases). V lost 2 bases and J lost 5, with 11 bases in between. Germline CDR1 reads SGHRS; CDR2 reads YFSETQ. The length of the CDR3 is 13 residues. CDR3 sequence: CASSFGGGDEQYF. As DNA, the CDR3 is TGCGCCAGCAGCTTTGGGGGAGGAGACGAGCAGTACTTC.

The chain links TRBV7-2 to TRBJ2-7, with TRBD2 matching over 13 bases. The ends lost 4 bases at V and 3 bases at J; junction bases unmatched: 3. Germline CDR1 SGHTA, CDR2 FQGNSA. The CDR3 loop spans 15 amino acids. The CDR3: CASSWGLAGFYEQYF. CDR3 sequence (DNA): TGTGCCAGCAGCTGGGGACTAGCGGGGTTCTACGAGCAGTACTTC.

In its sample, this clonotype was seen a few times. The chain recombines TRBV4-2 with TRBJ2-5; D may match TRBD1 or TRBD2 (5 bases each). The length of the CDR3 is 16 residues. Germline V CDR1 and CDR2: LGHNA, YNFKEQ. V was trimmed by 5 bases and J by 2 bases, leaving 18 bases between them. CDR3 nucleotides: TGTGCCAGCAGCTTAGCGACAGCTGAAGTGCAAGAGACCCAGTACTTC. Translated, it gives CASSLATAEVQETQYF.

This clonotype has a handful of counts. This CDR3 reads CASGTSGRAKNEQFF. CDR3 nucleotide sequence: TGCGCCAGCGGTACAAGCGGGAGGGCCAAAAATGAGCAGTTCTTC. The chain employs TRBV5-1 and TRBJ2-1, with 10 positions matching TRBD2. The V and J ends lost 7 bases and 7 bases, in that order; junction bases with no gene match: 11. This CDR3 contains 15 residues. Per germline, CDR1 SGHRS and CDR2 YFSETQ.

The rearrangement uses TRBV2 and TRBJ2-7; no reliable D call. The V gene's germline CDR1 is SNHLY and CDR2 FYNNEI. This CDR3 contains 12 residues. V lost 7 bases to trimming and J lost 3 bases, with 10 bases between them. As DNA, the CDR3 is TGTGCCAGCACCGAAGAGGTCTACGAGCAGTACTTC. Its translation: CASTEEVYEQYF. Variable domain in full (rest from reference TRBV2 and TRBJ2-7): EPEVTQTPSHQVTQMGQEVILRCVPISNHLYFYWYRQILGQKVEFLVSFYNNEISEKSEIFDDQFSVERPDGSNFTLKIRSTKLEDSAMYFCASTEEVYEQYFGPGTRLTVT.

This clonotype showed up just a few times. The V and J genes are TRBV19 and TRBJ2-7, with D possibly TRBD1 on 6 matching bases. The CDR3 loop spans 15 amino acids. V lost 5 bases and J 2 bases, leaving 16 bases between the germline ends. Per the germline V gene, CDR1 is LNHDA and CDR2 is SQIVND (reference sequence). The CDR3 is CASSPRAGAPYEQYF. The CDR3 bases are TGTGCCAGTAGTCCCAGAGCAGGGGCACCCTACGAGCAGTACTTC.

This clonotype was observed a few times. This sequence joins TRBV5-1 and TRBJ2-2, with TRBD1 matching 9 bases. V lost 2 bases, J lost 5 bases, and 4 bases stayed unmatched. Germline assignment: CDR1 SGHRS and CDR2 YFSETQ. The CDR3 extends over 15 amino acids. The CDR3 reads CASSLQGALTGELFF. The CDR3 bases are TGCGCCAGCAGCTTACAGGGGGCGCTTACCGGGGAGCTGTTTTTT.

The chain links TRBV7-9 to TRBJ2-5; D may be TRBD1 (5 bases). Trimming stripped 6 bases from V and 7 bases from J, with 15 bases between. The CDR3 has 13 residues. In germline, CDR1 is SEHNR, CDR2 FQNEAQ (reference sequence). The CDR3 here is CASRKTEEVTQYF. The DNA for the CDR3 is TGTGCCAGCAGGAAGACAGAAGAGGTGACCCAGTACTTC.

This chain uses TRBV3-1 with TRBJ1-5; D unresolved. V was shortened by 4 bases and J by 11 bases, with 12 bases between the two germline ends. From germline, CDR1 is LGHDT and CDR2 YNNKEL (reference sequence). The CDR3 runs 12 residues. Here the CDR3 reads CASSPSAGAQHF. For the CDR3, the DNA is TGTGCCAGCAGCCCTTCCGCGGGTGCCCAGCATTTT.

This clonotype was seen a few times. The chain has TRBV5-4 and TRBJ2-5; D may match TRBD1 or TRBD2 (6 bases each). This CDR3 contains 14 residues. V lost 1 base, J lost 5 bases, and 12 bases lay in between. Looked up from germline, CDR1 is SGHNT and CDR2 is YYREEE (reference sequence). CDR3 coding DNA: TGTGCCAGCAGCTTGTGGGGGGCCTATGAGACCCAGTACTTC. Its translation is CASSLWGAYETQYF.

Many counts were recorded for this clonotype. The chain carries TRBV6-5 and TRBJ2-6; 8 bases are shared with TRBD2. Trimming at V came to 2 bases and at J to 1 base, leaving 1 base not matched to a gene. The CDR3 contains 16 residues. The germline gives CDR1 MNHEY, CDR2 SVGAGI. Here the CDR3 reads CASSYPGGSGANVLTF. The DNA of the CDR3 is TGTGCCAGCAGTTACCCGGGGGGGTCTGGGGCCAACGTCCTGACTTTC.

This clonotype has a handful of counts. This chain links TRBV7-9 with TRBJ2-7; D is ambiguous. CDR1 SEHNR and CDR2 FQNEAQ come from the germline V gene (reference sequence). CDR3 length equals 12 residues. V dropped 0 bases and J dropped 7 bases, with 7 bases sitting between them. Here the CDR3 DNA reads TGTGCCAGCAGCTTAGCAGGCGCTGAGCAGTACTTC. Translation gives CASSLAGAEQYF.

This clonotype appeared a few times. The V and J genes are TRBV12-3 or TRBV12-4 and TRBJ2-1; D is perhaps TRBD2 (5 bases). This CDR3 contains 15 residues. The ends were cut back, 3 bases at V and 4 bases at J, with 13 bases in the middle. CDR3 sequence: CASSFEGAKYNEQFF. Written as DNA, the CDR3 is TGTGCCAGCAGTTTCGAGGGAGCCAAATACAATGAGCAGTTCTTC.